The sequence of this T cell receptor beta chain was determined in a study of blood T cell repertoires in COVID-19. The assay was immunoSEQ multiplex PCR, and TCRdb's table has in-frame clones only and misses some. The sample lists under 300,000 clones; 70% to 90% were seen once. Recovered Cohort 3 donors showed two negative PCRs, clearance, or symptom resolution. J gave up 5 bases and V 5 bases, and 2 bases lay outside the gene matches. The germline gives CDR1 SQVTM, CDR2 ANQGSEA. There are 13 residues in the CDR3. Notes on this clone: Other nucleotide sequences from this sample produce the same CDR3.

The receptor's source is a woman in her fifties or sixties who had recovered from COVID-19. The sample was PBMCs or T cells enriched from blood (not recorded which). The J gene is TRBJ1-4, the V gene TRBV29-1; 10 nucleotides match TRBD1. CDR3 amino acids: CSVSDRGNEKLFF. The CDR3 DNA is TGCAGCGTTTCGGACAGGGGGAATGAAAAACTGTTTTTT.